This T cell receptor (beta chain) was captured by sequencing in a study of T cells in Graves' hyperthyroidism and ophthalmopathy. Overall study: Before any treatment, at initial diagnosis, peripheral blood was collected.

Study-wide findings and caveats: Blood shared most expanded thyroid clonotypes above 0.001. Ophthalmopathy was model-predicted a median about 6.7 months pre-onset.

As regards this clonotype: What it recognizes is unknown. Possible read error: a much larger clone is one base away.

V lost 5 bases, J lost 6 bases, and 7 bases stayed unmatched. CDR3 length: 14 amino acids. From germline, CDR1 is LNHNV and CDR2 YYDKDF (reference sequence). RNA transcripts were the template for amplifying TCR beta CDR3 regions. Carried out on the TCR CDR3, a first-round RT-PCR used the HTBI primer set. Using its own MiXCR run on the multiplex PCR reads, TCRdb lists one record per CDR3 protein. Of under 800,000 distinct CDR3 sequences listed, 14% are singletons. A lack of ophthalmopathy progression within 18 months defined stable Graves' hyperthyroidism. The receptor was isolated from a woman aged 18-30 years with Graves' hyperthyroidism. This sequence joins TRBV15 and TRBJ2-7, with 10 bases fitting TRBD1. The sample comprised blood. The CDR3 nucleotides are TGTGCCACCAGCCGGGACAGGGGTAACTGCGAGCAGTACTTC. It yields the protein CATSRDRGNCEQYF.